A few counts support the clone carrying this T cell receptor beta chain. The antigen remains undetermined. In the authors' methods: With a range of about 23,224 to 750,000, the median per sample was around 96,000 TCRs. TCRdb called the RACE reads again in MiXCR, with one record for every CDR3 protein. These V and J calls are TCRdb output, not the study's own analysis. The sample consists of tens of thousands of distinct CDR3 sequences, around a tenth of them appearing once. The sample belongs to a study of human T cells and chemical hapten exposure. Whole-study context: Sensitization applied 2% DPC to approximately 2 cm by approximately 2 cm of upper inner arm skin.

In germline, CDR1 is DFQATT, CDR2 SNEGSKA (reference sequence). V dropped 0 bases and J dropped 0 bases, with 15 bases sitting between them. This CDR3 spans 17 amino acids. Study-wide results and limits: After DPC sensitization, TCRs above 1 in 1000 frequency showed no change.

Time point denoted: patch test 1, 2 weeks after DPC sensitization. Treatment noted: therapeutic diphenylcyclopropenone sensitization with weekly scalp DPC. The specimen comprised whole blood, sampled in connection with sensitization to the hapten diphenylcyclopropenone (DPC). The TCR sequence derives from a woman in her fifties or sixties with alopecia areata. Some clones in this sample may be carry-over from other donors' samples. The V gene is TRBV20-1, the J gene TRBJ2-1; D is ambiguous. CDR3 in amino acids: CSARDMDLKASYNEQFF. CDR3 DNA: TGCAGTGCTAGAGATATGGACCTCAAGGCCTCCTACAATGAGCAGTTCTTC.